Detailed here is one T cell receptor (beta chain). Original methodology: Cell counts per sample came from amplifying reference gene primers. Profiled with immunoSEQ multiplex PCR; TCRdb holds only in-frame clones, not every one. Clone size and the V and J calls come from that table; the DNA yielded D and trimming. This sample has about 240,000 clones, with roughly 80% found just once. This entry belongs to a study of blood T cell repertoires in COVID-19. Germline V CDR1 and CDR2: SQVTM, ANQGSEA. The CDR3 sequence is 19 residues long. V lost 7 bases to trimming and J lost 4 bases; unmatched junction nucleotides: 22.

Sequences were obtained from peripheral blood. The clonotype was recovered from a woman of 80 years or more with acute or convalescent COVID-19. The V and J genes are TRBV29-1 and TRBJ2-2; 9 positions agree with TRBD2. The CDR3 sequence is CSAGTGTERSGGPTGELFF. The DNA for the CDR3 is TGCAGCGCCGGGACCGGGACAGAACGAAGCGGGGGGCCCACCGGGGAGCTGTTTTTT.